This TCR beta chain originates from a study of TET2 disruption in CD19-targeted CAR T cells (dated by TCRdb to 2016 to 2018). In the study overall: No additional inclusion criteria were applied, and the number of samples was determined by the original clinical trial design and by sample availability.

Per the publication, the treatment or condition label means: autologous CTL019 cells: CD19 CAR with 4-1BB and CD3 zeta domains. TCR zeta and 4-1BB costimulatory signaling domains were built into the CD19 CAR. Leukapheresis was used to collect the T cells for CTL019 manufacturing from peripheral blood. The DNeasy Blood and Tissue Kit was used to extract genomic DNA from pre-infusion T cells, peripheral blood, or sorted post-infusion T cells. The immunoSEQ assay was used for deep sequencing of the TCR beta chain. The source study handled its data this way. Clonotype frequencies were computed using only productive TCR beta rearrangements. Held by TCRdb, this immuneACCESS table contains in-frame sequences only and omits some clones. Under half of the omission traces to an unresolved V gene where checked; the cause of the rest is unknown. V and J calls plus clone size are reproduced from that table; the DNA served to infer D and trimming. This specimen's table enumerates roughly 26,000 clones. The ten largest clones take up less than 2% of the sample.

CDR1 and CDR2 (KGHSH, LQKENI) derive from the germline V gene. Including cysteine and phenylalanine, the CDR3 has 15 amino acids. Of the CDR3's DNA, 36 bases were read; they are in frame from base 1. This clone is medium-sized (0.01 to 0.1%) on the basis of its frequency; no count is available. Its antigen has not been determined. The sequence runs out 3 residues before the end of the CDR3; the remainder is reconstructed from the germline J gene. General findings and caveats noted by the study authors: The conclusions drawn about the patient's CAR T cells were based on extensive analysis of just one subject.

The clonotype originates from a man aged 65-85 years with chronic lymphocytic leukemia. The specimen was CD8- CAR+ T cells sorted from cultured blood T cells, collected for CD19 CAR T cell therapy. Explained via the paper, the cell subset or site label denotes: CD8-negative CAR-positive T cells from the infusion product. The receptor chain draws on TRBV18 and TRBJ2-3; the junction holds 7 bases that match TRBD1. The CDR3 corresponds to CASSPRSGQAIAQYF. CDR3 DNA, as far as it was read: TGTGCCAGCTCACCACGGTCTGGACAGGCCATTGCG.